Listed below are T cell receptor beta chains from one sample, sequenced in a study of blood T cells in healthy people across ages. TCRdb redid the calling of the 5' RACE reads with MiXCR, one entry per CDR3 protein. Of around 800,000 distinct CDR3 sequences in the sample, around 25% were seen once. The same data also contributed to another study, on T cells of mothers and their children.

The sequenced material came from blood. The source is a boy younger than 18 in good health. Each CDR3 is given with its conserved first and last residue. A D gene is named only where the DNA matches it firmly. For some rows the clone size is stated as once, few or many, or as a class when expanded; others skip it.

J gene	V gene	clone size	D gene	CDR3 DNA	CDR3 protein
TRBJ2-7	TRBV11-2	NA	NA	TGTGCCAGCAGCTTAGTCGAGACAGGACCCTACGAGCAGTACTTC	CASSLVETGPYEQYF
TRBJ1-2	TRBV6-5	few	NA	TGTGCCAGCAGTCCCCTATCGGGCGAGGGTTATGGCTACACCTTC	CASSPLSGEGYGYTF
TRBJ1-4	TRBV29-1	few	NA	TGCAGCGCTACCGTCAGGGTCGTTGAAAAACTGTTTTTT	CSATVRVVEKLFF
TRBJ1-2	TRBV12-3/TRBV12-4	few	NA	TGTGCCAGCAGCGGAGACTATGGCTACACCTTC	CASSGDYGYTF
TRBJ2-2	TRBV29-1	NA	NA	TGCAGCGTTGATTCCGGGCCCAACACCGGGGAGCTGTTTTTT	CSVDSGPNTGELFF
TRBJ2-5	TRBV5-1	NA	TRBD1	TGCGCCAGCAGCGTCGGCCGGGACAGTCCTATAGAGACCCAGTACTTC	CASSVGRDSPIETQYF
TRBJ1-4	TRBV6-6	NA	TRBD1	TGTGCCAGCAGGTTCCGACAGGGCTATAATGAAAAACTGTTTTTT	CASRFRQGYNEKLFF
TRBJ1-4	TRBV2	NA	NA	TGTGCCAGCAGTGAGGCGCTTGGGGCAGCTAATGAAAAACTGTTTTTT	CASSEALGAANEKLFF
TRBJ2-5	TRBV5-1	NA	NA	TGCGCCAGCAGCTTCCCGGACGGTAAAGAGACCCAGTACTTC	CASSFPDGKETQYF
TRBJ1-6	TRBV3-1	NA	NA	TGTGCCAGCAGCCAACGCCCCGTTGGACGAGTCCACTTT	CASSQRPVGRVHF
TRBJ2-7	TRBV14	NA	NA	TGTGCCAGCAGCCAAGTCAATAGCGACAGGCCAGAATGGCAGTACTTC	CASSQVNSDRPEWQYF
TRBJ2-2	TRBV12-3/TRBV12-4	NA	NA	TGTGCCAGCAGTTTAAGGGGCTCCGACGGGGAGCTGTTTTTT	CASSLRGSDGELFF
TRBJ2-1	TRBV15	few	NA	TGTGCCACCTCGAAGGGCCGTAGTGGGTACAATGAGCAGTTCTTC	CATSKGRSGYNEQFF
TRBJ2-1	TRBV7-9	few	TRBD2	TGTGCCAGCAGCTTAGCGAAAGCGGGGGGTCGCAATGAGCAGTTCTTC	CASSLAKAGGRNEQFF
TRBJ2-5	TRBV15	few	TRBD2	TGTGCCACCAGCAGAGATCGGGGGGGAACGTACCAAGAGACCCAGTACTTC	CATSRDRGGTYQETQYF
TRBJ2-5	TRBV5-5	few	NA	TGTGCCAGCAGCTTAACTGGGCTTCCCGGGGAGACCCAGTACTTC	CASSLTGLPGETQYF
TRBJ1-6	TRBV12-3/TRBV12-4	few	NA	TGTGCCAGCAGGGGCATTGATTCACCCCTCCACTTT	CASRGIDSPLHF
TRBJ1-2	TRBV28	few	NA	TGTGCCAGCAGTCCCCTAGTCAGGAACTATGGCTACACCTTC	CASSPLVRNYGYTF
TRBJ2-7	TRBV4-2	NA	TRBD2	TGTGCCAGCAGCCCCAGTCCGGGGGGCTCCTACGAGCAGTACTTC	CASSPSPGGSYEQYF
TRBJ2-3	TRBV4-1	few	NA	TGCGCCAGCAGCCCCCTGACACTTTACACAGATACGCAGTATTTT	CASSPLTLYTDTQYF
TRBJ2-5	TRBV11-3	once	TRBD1	TGTGCCAGCAGCTTTGCAGGGGGCGGTAAGACCCAGTACTTC	CASSFAGGGKTQYF
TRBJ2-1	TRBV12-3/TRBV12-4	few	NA	TGTGCCAGCAGTTTGTGGGTGGGGGGGCCAGTGGATGAGCAGTTCTTC	CASSLWVGGPVDEQFF
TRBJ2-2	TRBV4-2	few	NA	TGTGCCAGCAGCCAAGAGAGCGGACTGAACACCGGGGGGCTGTTTTTT	CASSQESGLNTGGLFF
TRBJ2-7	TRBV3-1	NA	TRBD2	TGTGCCAGCAGCCGGGCCCCTAGCGGGGAGTCCTACGAGCAGTACTTC	CASSRAPSGESYEQYF
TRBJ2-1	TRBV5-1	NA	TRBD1	TGCGCCAGCAGCTTGGCCGTCGGACAGGGAAACAATGAGCAGTTCTTC	CASSLAVGQGNNEQFF
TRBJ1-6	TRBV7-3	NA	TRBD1	TGTGCCAGCAGCTTAGAGGGACAGGGGTTTTCACCCCTCCACTTT	CASSLEGQGFSPLHF
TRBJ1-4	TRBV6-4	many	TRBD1	TGTGCCAGCAGTGAGGAGCCGGGACAGGGCATCGAAAAACTGTTTTTT	CASSEEPGQGIEKLFF
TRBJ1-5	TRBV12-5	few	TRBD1	TGTGCTAGTGGCACAGGGGCAACGAGCAATCAGCCCCAGCATTTT	CASGTGATSNQPQHF
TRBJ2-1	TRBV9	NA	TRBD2	TGTGCCAGCAGCCCCACTGGCAGCGGGGGGGGCGAGCAGTTCTTC	CASSPTGSGGGEQFF
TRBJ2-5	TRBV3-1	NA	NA	TGTGCCAGCAGCCAAGACAGGATCAGTCAGGAGACCCAGTACTTC	CASSQDRISQETQYF
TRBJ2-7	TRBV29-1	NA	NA	TGCAGCGTCTCCACAGGGAGCTACGAGCAGTACTTC	CSVSTGSYEQYF
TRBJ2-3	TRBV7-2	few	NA	TGTGCCAGCAGCTCCGGGGGTTTACTCACAGATACGCAGTATTTT	CASSSGGLLTDTQYF
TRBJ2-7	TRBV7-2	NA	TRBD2	TGTGCCAGCAGCTTAGGGTGGGGGGGAGATGGGTTCTTC	CASSLGWGGDGFF
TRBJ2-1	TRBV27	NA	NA	TGTGCCAGCAGCCCTCACTACGAGCGGTACTTC	CASSPHYERYF
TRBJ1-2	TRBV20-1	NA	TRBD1	TGCAGTGCTAGAGATACGGACAGGCGGCAGGGCTACACCTTC	CSARDTDRRQGYTF
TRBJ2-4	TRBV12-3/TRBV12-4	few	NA	TGTGCCAGCGGCCCGTGGGGTGGAAACATTCAGTACTTC	CASGPWGGNIQYF
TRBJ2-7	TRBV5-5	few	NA	TGTGCCAGCAGTGGCACCGGGGACTCCTCGTCCCCTTACGAGCAGTACTTC	CASSGTGDSSSPYEQYF
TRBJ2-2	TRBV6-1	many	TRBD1	TGTGCCAGCAGCCGGACAGGGGACACCGGGGAGCTGTTTTTT	CASSRTGDTGELFF
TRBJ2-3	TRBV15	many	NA	TGTGCCACCAGCAGAGATCTGGTGGGGGGTAGCACAGATACGCAGTATTTT	CATSRDLVGGSTDTQYF
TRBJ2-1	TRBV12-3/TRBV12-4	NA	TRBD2	TGTGCCAGCAGTTTAGGGCGGGGGGCCCCCAATGAGCAGTTCTTC	CASSLGRGAPNEQFF